A selection of T cell receptor beta chains follows, all from one sample in a study of T cell changes during pregnancy in multiple sclerosis. Libraries were prepared by immunoSEQ multiplex PCR; TCRdb keeps only in-frame clonotypes and omits some of them. Seen here are 45,000 to 55,000 clones, 80% to 95% observed once, and the top ten hold around 0.9%. Sample: peripheral blood, taken after pregnancy. These receptors all stem from a female donor with multiple sclerosis, enrolled in a pregnancy study. Both conserved end residues are part of each CDR3. D genes are given only for firm matches. Expanded clones are given a class, and other clones once, few, many or no size at all.

j_gene: TRBJ1-3
abundance: .
v_gene: TRBV5-5
d_gene: .
CDR3aa: CASSPPGGRSGNTIYF
CDR3nt: TGTGCCAGCAGCCCCCCCGGGGGTCGCTCTGGAAACACCATATATTTT

j_gene: TRBJ1-1
abundance: .
v_gene: TRBV29-1
d_gene: .
CDR3aa: CSVGQGDTEAFF
CDR3nt: TGCAGCGTTGGTCAAGGGGACACTGAAGCTTTCTTT

j_gene: TRBJ2-7
abundance: .
v_gene: TRBV7-2
d_gene: TRBD1
CDR3aa: CASSPPDRGVLYEQYF
CDR3nt: TGTGCCAGCAGCCCCCCGGACAGGGGGGTTCTCTACGAGCAGTACTTC

j_gene: TRBJ2-7
abundance: .
v_gene: TRBV10-3
d_gene: TRBD1
CDR3aa: CAISAIRDRGTYEQYF
CDR3nt: TGTGCCATCAGTGCGATCCGGGACAGGGGGACTTACGAGCAGTACTTC

j_gene: TRBJ2-1
abundance: .
v_gene: TRBV9
d_gene: .
CDR3aa: CASSVRGDEQFF
CDR3nt: TGTGCCAGCAGCGTAAGGGGCGATGAGCAGTTCTTC

j_gene: TRBJ2-1
abundance: .
v_gene: TRBV5-1
d_gene: TRBD2
CDR3aa: CASSLASGGLYNEQFF
CDR3nt: TGCGCCAGCAGCCTTGCCAGCGGGGGGCTCTACAATGAGCAGTTCTTC

j_gene: TRBJ2-6
abundance: .
v_gene: TRBV5-1
d_gene: TRBD1
CDR3aa: CASSLEGQYRKTGANVLTF
CDR3nt: TGCGCCAGCAGCTTGGAGGGACAGTATCGTAAAACTGGGGCCAACGTCCTGACTTTC

j_gene: TRBJ1-2
abundance: .
v_gene: TRBV27
d_gene: TRBD1
CDR3aa: CASSWATGGGYGYTF
CDR3nt: TGTGCCAGCAGTTGGGCCACAGGGGGAGGCTATGGCTACACCTTC

j_gene: TRBJ1-2
abundance: .
v_gene: TRBV7-2
d_gene: TRBD1
CDR3aa: CASSLTEGAVGYTF
CDR3nt: TGTGCCAGCAGCTTAACGGAGGGGGCGGTTGGCTACACCTTC

j_gene: TRBJ2-3
abundance: .
v_gene: TRBV10-3
d_gene: TRBD1
CDR3aa: CAISHGTGTDTQYF
CDR3nt: TGTGCCATCAGCCACGGGACAGGGACAGATACGCAGTATTTT

j_gene: TRBJ2-1
abundance: .
v_gene: TRBV5-7
d_gene: TRBD1
CDR3aa: CASSLGQGAPNEQFF
CDR3nt: TGTGCCAGCAGCTTGGGGCAGGGGGCCCCCAATGAGCAGTTCTTC

j_gene: TRBJ1-2
abundance: .
v_gene: TRBV5-4
d_gene: TRBD1
CDR3aa: CASSPPGTGTANYGYTF
CDR3nt: TGTGCCAGCAGCCCACCCGGGACAGGGACGGCCAACTATGGCTACACCTTC

j_gene: TRBJ1-2
abundance: .
v_gene: TRBV6-5
d_gene: .
CDR3aa: CASSRGGGYTF
CDR3nt: TGTGCCAGCAGCCGTGGGGGGGGCTACACCTTC

j_gene: TRBJ2-2
abundance: .
v_gene: TRBV5-1
d_gene: .
CDR3aa: CASSRQEAATGELFF
CDR3nt: TGCGCCAGCAGCCGCCAGGAGGCTGCGACCGGGGAGCTGTTTTTT

j_gene: TRBJ1-4
abundance: once
v_gene: TRBV4-3
d_gene: .
CDR3aa: CASSQDLPVGGGNEKLFF
CDR3nt: TGCGCCAGCAGCCAAGACCTACCCGTGGGAGGGGGTAATGAAAAACTGTTTTTT

j_gene: TRBJ1-1
abundance: .
v_gene: TRBV6-5
d_gene: .
CDR3aa: CASSPSGGGKGEAFF
CDR3nt: TGTGCCAGCAGCCCCTCCGGGGGGGGAAAAGGTGAAGCTTTCTTT

j_gene: TRBJ1-4
abundance: .
v_gene: TRBV18
d_gene: TRBD1
CDR3aa: CASSPPGTGSEKLFF
CDR3nt: TGTGCCAGCTCACCTCCCGGGACAGGGAGTGAAAAACTGTTTTTT

j_gene: TRBJ1-4
abundance: .
v_gene: TRBV2
d_gene: TRBD1
CDR3aa: CASSMDRAGKLFF
CDR3nt: TGTGCCAGCAGCATGGACAGGGCTGGAAAACTGTTTTTT

j_gene: TRBJ1-4
abundance: .
v_gene: TRBV27
d_gene: TRBD1
CDR3aa: CASSLTRGPKSEKLFF
CDR3nt: TGTGCCAGCAGTTTAACGAGGGGGCCTAAATCTGAAAAACTGTTTTTT

j_gene: TRBJ1-3
abundance: .
v_gene: TRBV30
d_gene: TRBD1
CDR3aa: CAWSRGLAGNTIYF
CDR3nt: TGTGCCTGGAGTAGGGGGCTCGCTGGAAACACCATATATTTT

j_gene: TRBJ1-1
abundance: .
v_gene: TRBV6-6
d_gene: TRBD1
CDR3aa: CASSLRDRANTEAFF
CDR3nt: TGTGCCAGCAGCCTCCGGGACAGGGCGAACACTGAAGCTTTCTTT

j_gene: TRBJ1-5
abundance: .
v_gene: TRBV5-8
d_gene: .
CDR3aa: CASSRTGDVNQPQHF
CDR3nt: TGTGCCAGCAGCCGTACCGGGGATGTAAATCAGCCCCAGCATTTT

j_gene: TRBJ2-1
abundance: .
v_gene: TRBV27
d_gene: .
CDR3aa: CASSRPRQTNEQFF
CDR3nt: TGTGCCAGCAGTCGCCCCAGACAGACCAATGAGCAGTTCTTC

j_gene: TRBJ1-2
abundance: .
v_gene: TRBV7-9
d_gene: TRBD1
CDR3aa: CASSLDPGGTYGYTF
CDR3nt: TGTGCCAGCAGCTTAGACCCAGGGGGAACTTATGGCTACACCTTC

j_gene: TRBJ2-1
abundance: .
v_gene: TRBV9
d_gene: TRBD1
CDR3aa: CASSVARGRYNEQFF
CDR3nt: TGTGCCAGCAGCGTAGCTAGGGGGCGATACAATGAGCAGTTCTTC

j_gene: TRBJ2-4
abundance: .
v_gene: TRBV6-5
d_gene: .
CDR3aa: CASSSGVGKNIQYF
CDR3nt: TGTGCCAGCAGCTCGGGTGTTGGCAAAAACATTCAGTACTTC

j_gene: TRBJ2-7
abundance: .
v_gene: TRBV11-3
d_gene: .
CDR3aa: CASSYRGAPSYEQYF
CDR3nt: TGTGCCAGCAGCTACCGGGGGGCCCCCTCCTACGAGCAGTACTTC

j_gene: TRBJ1-1
abundance: .
v_gene: TRBV7-5
d_gene: .
CDR3aa: CARSLEFSRQGIWNTEAFF
CDR3nt: TGTGCCAGAAGCTTAGAATTCTCTAGACAGGGCATATGGAACACTGAAGCTTTCTTT

j_gene: TRBJ1-1
abundance: few
v_gene: TRBV15
d_gene: .
CDR3aa: CATSPGRTEAFF
CDR3nt: TGTGCCACCAGCCCAGGGCGGACTGAAGCTTTCTTT

j_gene: TRBJ2-2
abundance: .
v_gene: TRBV4-2
d_gene: TRBD2
CDR3aa: CASSQGGGGITTGELFF
CDR3nt: TGTGCCAGCAGCCAGGGAGGCGGGGGGATAACCACCGGGGAGCTGTTTTTT

j_gene: TRBJ2-1
abundance: .
v_gene: TRBV2
d_gene: .
CDR3aa: CASRRDHNEQFF
CDR3nt: TGTGCCAGCAGACGGGATCACAATGAGCAGTTCTTC

j_gene: TRBJ1-1
abundance: .
v_gene: TRBV7-2
d_gene: TRBD1
CDR3aa: CASIRTGTYTEAFF
CDR3nt: TGTGCCAGCATCCGGACAGGGACGTACACTGAAGCTTTCTTT

j_gene: TRBJ1-5
abundance: .
v_gene: TRBV6-5
d_gene: .
CDR3aa: CASSYAGSNQPQHF
CDR3nt: TGTGCCAGCAGTTACGCGGGAAGCAATCAGCCCCAGCATTTT

j_gene: TRBJ2-2
abundance: .
v_gene: TRBV5-4
d_gene: .
CDR3aa: CAEGLAGELFF
CDR3nt: TGTGCAGAGGGCCTAGCCGGGGAGCTGTTTTTT

j_gene: TRBJ1-1
abundance: .
v_gene: TRBV19
d_gene: .
CDR3aa: CASSISGASNTEAFF
CDR3nt: TGTGCCAGTAGTATTTCAGGGGCCTCGAACACTGAAGCTTTCTTT

j_gene: TRBJ2-7
abundance: .
v_gene: TRBV9
d_gene: .
CDR3aa: CASSVGRDLTYEQYF
CDR3nt: TGTGCCAGCAGCGTAGGCAGGGATTTAACCTACGAGCAGTACTTC

j_gene: TRBJ2-3
abundance: .
v_gene: TRBV6-6
d_gene: .
CDR3aa: CASGTLGRVDTDTQYF
CDR3nt: TGTGCCAGCGGCACCTTGGGGCGTGTCGACACAGATACGCAGTATTTT

j_gene: TRBJ2-3
abundance: .
v_gene: TRBV7-3
d_gene: TRBD2
CDR3aa: CASSHPGLRPDTQYF
CDR3nt: TGTGCCAGCAGCCACCCGGGACTAAGGCCAGATACGCAGTATTTT

j_gene: TRBJ2-2
abundance: .
v_gene: TRBV6-4
d_gene: .
CDR3aa: CASSDSLDTGELFF
CDR3nt: TGTGCCAGCAGTGACTCTCTAGACACCGGGGAGCTGTTTTTT

j_gene: TRBJ2-6
abundance: once
v_gene: TRBV10-3
d_gene: TRBD1
CDR3aa: CAIRSGTGVQGANVLTF
CDR3nt: TGTGCCATCAGATCCGGGACAGGGGTGCAAGGGGCCAACGTCCTGACTTTC

j_gene: TRBJ2-7
abundance: .
v_gene: TRBV5-1
d_gene: TRBD1
CDR3aa: CASSPKAGGGQYF
CDR3nt: TGCGCCAGCAGCCCAAAGGCAGGGGGCGGGCAGTACTTC

j_gene: TRBJ1-2
abundance: .
v_gene: TRBV30
d_gene: TRBD1
CDR3aa: CAWSRDRLYGYTF
CDR3nt: TGTGCCTGGAGTCGGGACAGACTCTATGGCTACACCTTC

j_gene: TRBJ1-1
abundance: .
v_gene: TRBV7-3
d_gene: .
CDR3aa: CASSSQVNTEAFF
CDR3nt: TGTGCCAGCAGCTCACAGGTGAACACTGAAGCTTTCTTT

j_gene: TRBJ1-4
abundance: .
v_gene: TRBV7-2
d_gene: TRBD1
CDR3aa: CASSLVKGASEKLFF
CDR3nt: TGTGCCAGCAGCCTAGTGAAGGGGGCGAGTGAAAAACTGTTTTTT